The 28 T cell receptor beta chains presented below share a single source sample, sequenced in a study of regulatory T cells in long-lasting Graves disease. Library construction for TCR beta used iRepertoire HTBI primers and Arm-PCR of CDR3 regions. A single record per CDR3 protein comes from TCRdb applying MiXCR to the multiplex PCR reads. The sample lists just over 600,000 distinct CDR3 sequences, approximately 15% seen once, with 15% to 20% in the top ten. Time point specified: newly diagnosed GD, antithyroid drugs for less than 3 months. From PBMCs, RNA was extracted and then used to make the TCR library. In addition, the sample was reused for a study of T cells in Graves' hyperthyroidism and ophthalmopathy.

The source material was peripheral blood mononuclear cells (PBMCs), sampled at new diagnosis, from a patient treated with antithyroid drugs. The receptors come from a woman between 25 and 40 years old with Graves disease.

This clonotype has just a few counts. The chain is built from TRBV20-1 and TRBJ2-7; D perhaps matches TRBD1 (6 bases). The CDR3 has 12 residues. Germline V gives CDR1 DFQATT, CDR2 SNEGSKA (reference sequence). The ends were cut back, 3 bases at V and 3 bases at J, with 9 bases in the middle. CDR3 region: CSASHRDYEQYF. As DNA, the CDR3 is TGCAGTGCTAGTCACAGGGACTACGAGCAGTACTTC.

To note about this clonotype: Mismatch with germline at one junction end may stem from a read error. The genes are TRBV5-1 and TRBJ2-5; no clear D. Germline values: CDR1 SGHRS, CDR2 YFSETQ. This CDR3 has 13 amino acids. The CDR3 coding sequence is TGTGCCAGCAACCGCCGGCTGGGGGAGACCCAGTACTTC. Translation gives CASNRRLGETQYF.

This clonotype was seen many times. The DNA for the CDR3 is TGTGCCTGGACGGGCGGGACAGCGAACACTGAAGCTTTCTTT. Protein product: CAWTGGTANTEAFF. The rearrangement joins TRBV30 to TRBJ1-1; 7 bases fit TRBD1. The CDR3 totals 14 residues. From germline, CDR1 is GTSNPN and CDR2 SVGIG (reference sequence). V lost 4 bases to trimming and J lost 1 base; unmatched junction nucleotides: 6.

This clonotype was recorded many times. The chain couples TRBV28 to TRBJ2-7, with D unclear. The CDR3 spans 14 residues. Per germline, CDR1 MDHEN and CDR2 SYDVKM. V lost 3 bases and J 0 bases, leaving 9 bases between the germline ends. DNA of the CDR3: TGTGCCAGCAGTTTGCCCGCGCTCTCCTACGAGCAGTACTTC. Translated, it gives CASSLPALSYEQYF.

V gene TRBV25-1 combines with J gene TRBJ2-7; the D is unclear. V gave up 6 bases and J gave up 1 base, with 16 bases separating them. The CDR3 length is 15 residues. Germline V gives CDR1 MGHDK, CDR2 SYGVNS. As DNA, the CDR3 is TGTGCCAGCAGGGAAACCCGCCAGGCGTCCTACGAGCAGTACTTC. Translation gives CASRETRQASYEQYF.

This clonotype showed up just a few times. This chain joins TRBV6-2 or TRBV6-3 and TRBJ2-3; the D call may be TRBD1 or TRBD2 (5 bases each). V was clipped by 6 bases and J by 6 bases, with 16 bases between them. Germline lookup yields CDR1 MNHEY and CDR2 SVGEGT. The CDR3 sequence is 14 residues long. The CDR3 DNA reads TGTGCCAGCAGCCCCTGGGGGAGTTTGGATACGCAGTATTTT. Its translation is CASSPWGSLDTQYF.

The V call is TRBV27, the J call TRBJ2-1; TRBD2 aligns across 7 bases. J gave up 10 bases and V 3 bases, and 15 bases lay outside the gene matches. The germline gives CDR1 MNHEY, CDR2 SMNVEV (reference sequence). The CDR3 extends over 16 amino acids. As DNA, the CDR3 is TGTGCCAGCAGTTTCATCCTCCGGGGGGAACGAGGGGAGCAGTTCTTC. Its protein is CASSFILRGERGEQFF.

This clonotype has a handful of counts. This rearrangement joins TRBV6-1 to TRBJ2-7, with D uncertain. V dropped 6 bases and J dropped 6 bases, with 18 bases sitting between them. This CDR3 is 14 amino acids long. Germline V CDR1 and CDR2: MNHNS, SASEGT. The CDR3 DNA reads TGTGCCAGCAGGCCGGAACCAGTGTCAGTCGAGCAGTACTTC. Protein sequence: CASRPEPVSVEQYF.

The sample holds a few counts of this clonotype. The rearrangement joins TRBV5-1 to TRBJ2-2; the D is unclear. This CDR3 comprises 12 residues. Deletions cut 3 bases from V and 4 bases from J, with 4 bases between. Germline V gene sequence: CDR1 SGHRS, CDR2 YFSETQ. The CDR3 is CASSWTTGELFF. The CDR3 DNA sequence: TGCGCCAGCAGCTGGACCACCGGGGAGCTGTTTTTT.

The chain carries TRBV6-1 and TRBJ2-6, with 7 bases lining up with TRBD2. J gave up 1 base and V 7 bases, and 4 bases lay outside the gene matches. In germline, CDR1 is MNHNS, CDR2 SASEGT. The CDR3 length is 15 residues. The CDR3 protein is CASNLGGSGANVLTF. The CDR3 DNA is TGTGCCAGCAACCTGGGGGGGTCTGGGGCCAACGTCCTGACTTTC.

This clonotype was seen at least ten times. The rearrangement joins TRBV18 to TRBJ1-4; D not resolved. Trimming took 8 bases from V and 7 from J, leaving 14 bases between them. The CDR3 consists of 13 residues. Per the germline V gene, CDR1 is KGHSH and CDR2 is LQKENI. CDR3 sequence: CASSPRWGEKLFF. The CDR3 DNA is TGTGCCAGCAGCCCCCGCTGGGGTGAAAAACTGTTTTTT. The full variable domain, its missing parts supplied by reference TRBV18 and TRBJ1-4, is NAGVMQNPRHLVRRRGQEARLRCSPMKGHSHVYWYRQLPEEGLKFMVYLQKENIIDESGMPKERFSAEFPKEGPSILRIQQVVRGDSAAYFCASSPRWGEKLFFGSGTQLSVL.

This chain joins TRBV7-9 and TRBJ1-4; D remains ambiguous. Germline lookup yields CDR1 SEHNR and CDR2 FQNEAQ (reference sequence). V gave up 6 bases and J gave up 8 bases, with 13 bases separating them. This CDR3 has 13 residues. The DNA for the CDR3 is TGTGCCAGCAGTACGGTAGCCGGGGAAAAACTGTTTTTT. As protein: CASSTVAGEKLFF.

In this sample, this clonotype turned up many times. V gene TRBV20-1 combines with J gene TRBJ2-1; D may be TRBD2 (6 bases). This CDR3 has 13 amino acids. Germline loops: CDR1 DFQATT, CDR2 SNEGSKA (reference sequence). V shed 7 bases and J shed 4 bases, with 14 bases lying between them. The CDR3 region is CSVFGTVYNEQFF. The CDR3 coding sequence is TGCAGTGTCTTCGGGACTGTGTACAATGAGCAGTTCTTC.

The chain uses TRBV6-1 and TRBJ2-1; D not resolved. Germline CDR1 reads MNHNS; CDR2 reads SASEGT. Trimming left V 5 bases short and J 14 bases short, with 16 bases between. The CDR3 has 12 residues. CDR3 bases: TGTGCCAGCAGTCCGCTGGGTGAACGAGAGTTCTTC. This gives the protein CASSPLGEREFF.

In this sample, this clonotype turned up a few times. V and J are TRBV20-1 and TRBJ2-1; 7 bases match TRBD2. V gave up 5 bases and J gave up 5 bases; unmatched junction bases: 9. Germline CDR1 reads DFQATT; CDR2 reads SNEGSKA (reference sequence). The CDR3 is made up of 14 amino acids. CDR3 sequence: CSARLATGHNEQFF. The CDR3, as DNA: TGCAGTGCTCGACTAGCCACGGGACACAATGAGCAGTTCTTC.

The rearrangement links TRBV18 to TRBJ2-1; 7 bases are a match to TRBD1. CDR1 is KGHSH and CDR2 is LQKENI in the germline V gene. V lost 5 bases, J lost 7 bases, and 5 bases stayed unmatched. CDR3 length: 13 amino acids. CDR3 DNA sequence: TGTGCCAGCTCAGTGGGACAGTCAAATGAGCAGTTCTTC. Protein sequence: CASSVGQSNEQFF. The entire variable domain, with the rest obtained from reference TRBV18 and TRBJ2-1, is as follows: NAGVMQNPRHLVRRRGQEARLRCSPMKGHSHVYWYRQLPEEGLKFMVYLQKENIIDESGMPKERFSAEFPKEGPSILRIQQVVRGDSAAYFCASSVGQSNEQFFGPGTRLTVL.

This clonotype was counted at least ten times. The chain is built from TRBV7-8 and TRBJ1-2; D gene uncertain. The V gene's germline CDR1 is SGHVS and CDR2 FQNEAQ. With 5 bases removed from V and 4 bases from J, the gap between germline ends came to 14 bases. This CDR3 has 14 amino acids. CDR3 in amino acids: CASSPPPPGYGYTF. In DNA form, the CDR3 reads TGTGCCAGCAGCCCCCCCCCACCGGGCTATGGCTACACCTTC.

This clonotype came up a few times. The chain employs TRBV29-1 and TRBJ2-7, with TRBD2 identical over 9 bases. This CDR3 has 13 residues. The V gene end was trimmed by 6 bases and the J gene end by 4 bases; junction bases not matched to a gene: 7. From germline, CDR1 is SQVTM and CDR2 ANQGSEA. The DNA for the CDR3 is TGCAGCGTCGGTAGCGGGAGTGGTTACGAGCAGTACTTC. Translating gives CSVGSGSGYEQYF.

This chain connects TRBV7-9 to TRBJ2-1, with D maybe TRBD1 (6 bases). The CDR3 has 14 amino acids. Germline-derived CDR1 and CDR2 are SEHNR and FQNEAQ (reference sequence). With 7 bases removed from V and 4 bases from J, the gap between germline ends came to 14 bases. The CDR3 region is CASTLDSGYNEQFF. Written as DNA, the CDR3 is TGTGCCAGCACCCTGGACAGCGGATACAATGAGCAGTTCTTC.

This clonotype was found many times. This rearrangement joins TRBV12-3 or TRBV12-4 to TRBJ2-1; D gene uncertain. The CDR3 runs 11 residues. Trimming left V 3 bases short and J 11 bases short, with 8 bases between. The CDR3 region is CASSLSTQQFF. DNA of the CDR3: TGTGCCAGCAGTTTGAGTACTCAGCAGTTCTTC.

This chain connects TRBV19 to TRBJ2-2; D unresolved. The CDR3 loop spans 14 amino acids. The V end lost 7 bases, the J end lost 7 bases, and 16 bases lay between the germline ends. Germline V lookup: CDR1 LNHDA, CDR2 SQIVND (reference sequence). The CDR3 here is CASNLGQNSGELFF. CDR3 sequence (DNA): TGTGCCAGTAATCTAGGGCAGAATAGCGGGGAGCTGTTTTTT.

This clonotype was counted at least ten times. The genes are TRBV28 and TRBJ1-1; D uncertain. Germline CDR1 and CDR2: MDHEN and SYDVKM. The length of the CDR3 is 13 residues. Trimming took 8 bases from V and 4 from J, leaving 14 bases between them. The CDR3 is CASEVTTSTEAFF. In nucleotides, the CDR3 is TGTGCCAGCGAGGTGACTACGAGCACTGAAGCTTTCTTT.

In this sample, this clonotype turned up many times. This rearrangement joins TRBV12-3 or TRBV12-4 to TRBJ2-5, with 14 bases identical to TRBD2. This CDR3 spans 15 amino acids. V shed 7 bases and J 1 base; nucleotides not matched to a gene: 2. CDR3 residues: CASTTSGRAQETQYF. Here the CDR3 DNA reads TGTGCCAGCACGACTAGCGGGAGGGCCCAAGAGACCCAGTACTTC.

The CDR3 is CSVEGQPGATNEKLFF. DNA of the CDR3: TGCAGCGTTGAAGGGCAGCCGGGTGCAACTAATGAAAAACTGTTTTTT. This chain connects TRBV29-1 to TRBJ1-4; D is unresolved. In germline, CDR1 is SQVTM, CDR2 ANQGSEA. This CDR3 has 16 residues. Trimming removed 1 base from V and 0 bases from J, with 12 bases in between. Using reference TRBV29-1 and TRBJ1-4 for the parts outside the CDR3, the full variable domain is SAVISQKPSRDICQRGTSLTIQCQVDSQVTMMFWYRQQPGQSLTLIATANQGSEATYESGFVIDKFPISRPNLTFSTLTVSNMSPEDSSIYLCSVEGQPGATNEKLFFGSGTQLSVL.

This clonotype was seen at least ten times. The rearrangement links TRBV11-2 to TRBJ1-1, with D unclear. Germline V gives CDR1 SGHAT, CDR2 FQNNGV. The CDR3 has 13 residues. V gave up 1 base and J gave up 6 bases, with 9 bases separating them. CDR3 bases: TGTGCCAGCAGCTTAGTTTTTATGTCTGAAGCTTTCTTT. Translating it yields CASSLVFMSEAFF.

In its sample, this clonotype was seen many times. The chain employs TRBV7-2 and TRBJ1-5; a weak D match, TRBD1 (6 bases). The CDR3 length is 15 residues. The V end lost 5 bases, the J end lost 0 bases, and 11 bases lay between the germline ends. Germline V gene lookup returns CDR1 SGHTA and CDR2 FQGNSA. The CDR3 region is CASSAGQTSNQPQHF. DNA for the CDR3: TGTGCCAGCAGCGCTGGACAGACTAGCAATCAGCCCCAGCATTTT. Together with reference TRBV7-2 and TRBJ1-5, the CDR3 gives the full variable domain: GAGVSQSPSNKVTEKGKDVELRCDPISGHTALYWYRQSLGQGLEFLIYFQGNSAPDKSGLPSDRFSAERTGGSVSTLTIQRTQQEDSAVYLCASSAGQTSNQPQHFGDGTRLSIL.

V and J are TRBV11-3 and TRBJ1-5; TRBD1 might be the D (5 bases). This CDR3 spans 14 amino acids. V was shortened by 4 bases and J by 10 bases, with 17 bases between the two germline ends. The V gene's germline CDR1 is SGHNT and CDR2 YENEEA. For the CDR3, the DNA is TGTGCCAGCAGCTCGGGACGGGGGGTCGGACCCCAGCATTTT. Translation: CASSSGRGVGPQHF.

This clonotype was counted a few times. A read error may be the cause here, since a much bigger clone is one base away. The rearrangement links TRBV19 to TRBJ2-7; D unclear. Germline V CDR1 and CDR2: LNHDA, SQIVND (reference sequence). V lost 10 bases and J lost 4, with 5 bases in between. The length of the CDR3 is 9 residues. DNA for the CDR3: TGTGCCAACGGATACGAGCAGTACTTC. Protein: CANGYEQYF.